The 21 T cell receptor beta chains reported below all come from one sample, sequenced in a study of regulatory T cells in long-lasting Graves disease. The TCR beta library used iRepertoire HTBI primers with Arm-PCR amplification of CDR3. From the multiplex PCR reads, TCRdb called clonotypes with MiXCR, one entry per CDR3 protein. This table has some 410,000 distinct CDR3 sequences, around 17% appearing once. Time point here: newly diagnosed GD, antithyroid drugs for less than 3 months. The TCR library was made from RNA that had been extracted from PBMCs in TRIzol. The sample was also linked to a second study, of T cells in Graves' hyperthyroidism and ophthalmopathy.

The sample was peripheral blood mononuclear cells (PBMCs), taken at new diagnosis, from a patient treated with antithyroid drugs. The receptors come from a woman aged 30 to 39 with Graves disease.

The V call is TRBV2, the J call TRBJ2-7; the D call may be TRBD1 or TRBD2 (6 bases each). Germline V gives CDR1 SNHLY, CDR2 FYNNEI. The CDR3 extends over 15 amino acids. V was pared by 7 bases and J by 0 bases, with 16 bases between. The CDR3 DNA sequence: TGTGCCAGCAAGGAAGGGGGAGGCCCCTCCTACGAGCAGTACTTC. Amino acid sequence: CASKEGGGPSYEQYF.

This clonotype has at least ten counts. The chain uses TRBV7-2 and TRBJ2-7, with 8 bases fitting TRBD2. The CDR3 is 15 amino acids. After removal of 3 bases from V and 2 bases from J, the junction contained 6 bases not matched to a gene. The germline V gene has CDR1 SGHTA and CDR2 FQGNSA. CDR3 protein: CASSFREGYAYEQYF. CDR3 sequence (DNA): TGTGCCAGCAGCTTTCGGGAGGGCTACGCCTACGAGCAGTACTTC. The variable domain in full, completed from reference TRBV7-2 and TRBJ2-7, reads GAGVSQSPSNKVTEKGKDVELRCDPISGHTALYWYRQSLGQGLEFLIYFQGNSAPDKSGLPSDRFSAERTGGSVSTLTIQRTQQEDSAVYLCASSFREGYAYEQYFGPGTRLTVT.

The rearrangement joins TRBV5-1 to TRBJ2-2; 7 bases line up with TRBD2. With V trimmed by 4 bases and J by 5 bases, 11 bases remained unmatched. Germline assignment: CDR1 SGHRS and CDR2 YFSETQ. The CDR3 consists of 16 residues. The CDR3 nucleotides read TGCGCCAGCAGCCTCGAGCGGGGTGGGATGACCGGGGAGCTGTTTTTT. Its translation: CASSLERGGMTGELFF.

The CDR3 bases are TGCAGCGTTGAAGGCGACTATGGCTACACCTTC. Translation gives CSVEGDYGYTF. This sequence joins TRBV29-1 and TRBJ1-2; D not resolved. The CDR3 loop spans 11 amino acids. The germline CDR1 and CDR2 sequences are SQVTM and ANQGSEA. The ends were cut back, 1 base at V and 3 bases at J, with 3 bases in the middle.

This clonotype has a count of ten or more. This chain connects TRBV7-2 to TRBJ2-6; unclear D gene. Germline V gene sequence: CDR1 SGHTA, CDR2 FQGNSA. Trimming left V 1 base short and J 3 bases short, with 1 base between. This CDR3 has 13 residues. The DNA of the CDR3 is TGTGCCAGCAGCTTAGGTGGGGCCAACGTCCTGACTTTC. The encoded protein is CASSLGGANVLTF.

About this clonotype: A single base separates this from a much larger clone, so it may be a read error. J is TRBJ1-1 and V is TRBV4-1, with D possibly TRBD1 on 5 matching bases. The CDR3 has 16 residues. CDR1 and CDR2 from the germline V gene are MGHRA and YSYEKL. V shed 1 base and J shed 1 base, with 13 bases lying between them. Here the CDR3 reads CASSQGPGTQNTEAFF. In DNA form, the CDR3 reads TGCGCCAGCAGCCAAGGACCCGGGACCCAGAACACTGAAGCTTTCTTT.

The gene calls are TRBV5-1 and TRBJ2-7; 8 bases agree with TRBD1. Germline CDR1 reads SGHRS; CDR2 reads YFSETQ. There are 14 residues in the CDR3. V was clipped by 4 bases and J by 1 base; unmatched bases: 4. In DNA form, the CDR3 reads TGCGCCAGCAGCCTCCGGGACAGGTCCTACGAGCAGTACTTC. This encodes CASSLRDRSYEQYF.

A few counts support this clonotype. The chain employs TRBV7-2 and TRBJ2-1; 8 bases match TRBD2. J lost 8 bases, V lost 8 bases, and 11 bases had no gene match. Looked up from germline, CDR1 is SGHTA and CDR2 is FQGNSA. The CDR3 sequence is 14 residues long. The CDR3 DNA follows: TGTGCCAGCCAGCAGGCGGGAGGACCATATGAGCAGTTCTTC. It translates to CASQQAGGPYEQFF.

Many counts were recorded for this clonotype. The chain has TRBV27 and TRBJ1-4; D is uncertain. This CDR3 comprises 14 residues. Per germline, CDR1 MNHEY and CDR2 SMNVEV (reference sequence). V was clipped by 8 bases and J by 7 bases, with 17 bases between them. The CDR3 spells CASGRGFVVEKLFF. The CDR3, as DNA: TGTGCCAGCGGACGGGGATTTGTGGTTGAAAAACTGTTTTTT.

A word on this clonotype: A much larger clone lies a single base off, so this may be a read error. The V gene is TRBV12-3 or TRBV12-4, the J gene TRBJ1-2, with D hard to call. The CDR3 has 14 amino acids. V gave up 8 bases and J gave up 2 bases, with 15 bases separating them. The CDR3 DNA reads TGTGCCAGCGGTTATGGGCCAAGCAACTATGGCTACACCTTC. Encoded protein: CASGYGPSNYGYTF.

The chain is built from TRBV19 and TRBJ2-1; 11 bases agree with TRBD2. Germline-derived CDR1 and CDR2 are LNHDA and SQIVND (reference sequence). V was clipped by 4 bases and J by 8 bases; unmatched bases: 4. The CDR3 has 14 residues. The CDR3 loop reads CASSNSGGVYEQFF. The CDR3 nucleotides read TGTGCCAGTAGTAATAGCGGGGGGGTGTATGAGCAGTTCTTC.

This clonotype has ten or more counts. V gene TRBV28 combines with J gene TRBJ2-3, with D hard to call. Trimming left V 6 bases short and J 2 bases short, with 12 bases between. This CDR3 contains 14 residues. Germline CDR1 MDHEN, CDR2 SYDVKM. The CDR3 is CASSPERSTDTQYF. The CDR3 DNA is TGTGCCAGCAGCCCAGAGCGATCCACAGATACGCAGTATTTT.

This clonotype occurred many times. The junction and the germline gene differ at one end; a read error may be behind it. V is TRBV5-1 and J is TRBJ2-1; a weak D match, TRBD2 (5 bases). Germline lookup yields CDR1 SGHRS and CDR2 YFSETQ. The CDR3 spans 17 residues. CDR3 in DNA: TGTGCCAGCAGCTTGAGGGCGTCGACGACACCCTACAATGAGCAGTTCTTC. Protein product: CASSLRASTTPYNEQFF.

This clonotype was recorded many times. V and J are TRBV3-1 and TRBJ2-7; maybe TRBD2 (7 bases). CDR1 LGHDT and CDR2 YNNKEL come from the germline V gene (reference sequence). The CDR3 consists of 14 residues. V shed 6 bases and J shed 2 bases, with 14 bases lying between them. The CDR3 sequence: CASSQGTTTYEQYF. DNA for the CDR3: TGTGCCAGCAGTCAGGGGACTACGACCTACGAGCAGTACTTC.

The chain is built from TRBV27 and TRBJ1-1; 7 nucleotides line up with TRBD1. CDR1 is MNHEY and CDR2 is SMNVEV in the germline V gene (reference sequence). V was clipped by 6 bases and J by 3 bases; unmatched bases: 7. The CDR3 has 14 amino acids. CDR3 sequence: CASRRQGSYTEAFF. DNA for the CDR3: TGTGCCAGCAGGCGACAGGGATCGTACACTGAAGCTTTCTTT.

The chain has TRBV7-3 and TRBJ2-3, with 10 bases fitting TRBD2. The J call may be in error: the DNA end matches TRBJ2-5 better. Per germline, CDR1 SGHTA and CDR2 FQGTGA. The CDR3 covers 13 residues. Here the CDR3 DNA reads TGTGCCAGCGGACTAGCGGACTCTAGGACCCAGTACTTC. It translates to CASGLADSRTQYF.

This clonotype was found many times. V usage is TRBV28 and J usage is TRBJ2-7; D unresolved. V was trimmed by 3 bases and J by 0 bases, leaving 15 bases between them. This CDR3 is built from 16 residues. Germline V gene data show CDR1 as MDHEN and CDR2 as SYDVKM. The DNA for the CDR3 is TGTGCCAGCAGTTTCACCCATGCGATTCGCTCCTACGAGCAGTACTTC. Translation gives CASSFTHAIRSYEQYF.

This sequence joins TRBV5-1 and TRBJ2-5; a weak D match, TRBD2 (5 bases). CDR3 length: 12 amino acids. Germline-derived CDR1 and CDR2 are SGHRS and YFSETQ. With 0 bases removed from V and 7 bases from J, the gap between germline ends came to 7 bases. The CDR3 loop is CASSLGERTQYF. Here the CDR3 DNA reads TGCGCCAGCAGCTTGGGGGAGAGGACCCAGTACTTC.

In this sample, this clonotype turned up a few times. The rearrangement links TRBV5-1 to TRBJ2-3; TRBD2 matches at 15 bases. The V gene's germline CDR1 is SGHRS and CDR2 YFSETQ. J was trimmed by 5 bases and V by 3 bases; bases with no gene match: 10. This CDR3 region has 18 residues. CDR3 sequence reads: CASSSGLAGGTQRDTQYF. In DNA form, the CDR3 reads TGCGCCAGCAGCTCAGGACTAGCGGGAGGGACCCAAAGAGATACGCAGTATTTT.

The chain has TRBV27 and TRBJ1-1; possibly TRBD1 for D (5 bases). The length of the CDR3 is 15 residues. Germline V gene data show CDR1 as MNHEY and CDR2 as SMNVEV (reference sequence). The V end lost 4 bases, the J end lost 1 base, and 13 bases lay between the germline ends. The CDR3 DNA reads as TGTGCCAGCAGTTCGTATAGGGGAAGGAACACTGAAGCTTTCTTT. Amino acid sequence: CASSSYRGRNTEAFF.

This clonotype was seen ten or more times. In nucleotides, the CDR3 is TGTGCCAGCAGCCCAAACAGGGGGCAGGGGGGTACGCAGTATTTT. As protein: CASSPNRGQGGTQYF. The chain combines TRBV3-1 with TRBJ2-3, with TRBD1 matching over 9 bases. The CDR3 has 15 amino acids. Trimming at V came to 4 bases and at J to 8 bases, leaving 10 bases not matched to a gene. Germline V gene data show CDR1 as LGHDT and CDR2 as YNNKEL (reference sequence).